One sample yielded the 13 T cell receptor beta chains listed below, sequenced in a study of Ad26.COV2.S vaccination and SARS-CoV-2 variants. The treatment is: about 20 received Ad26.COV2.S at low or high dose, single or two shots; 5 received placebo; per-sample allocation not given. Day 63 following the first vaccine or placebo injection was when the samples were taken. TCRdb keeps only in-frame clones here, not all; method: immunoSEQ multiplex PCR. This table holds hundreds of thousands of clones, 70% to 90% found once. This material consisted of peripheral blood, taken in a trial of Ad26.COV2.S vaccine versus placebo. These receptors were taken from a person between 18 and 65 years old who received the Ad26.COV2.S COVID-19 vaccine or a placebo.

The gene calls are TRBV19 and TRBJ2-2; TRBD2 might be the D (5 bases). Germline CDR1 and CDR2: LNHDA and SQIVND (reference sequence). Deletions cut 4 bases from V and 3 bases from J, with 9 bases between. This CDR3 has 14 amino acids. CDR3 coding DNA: TGTGCCAGTAGTACGCGGCGGGACACCGGGGAGCTGTTTTTT. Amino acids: CASSTRRDTGELFF.

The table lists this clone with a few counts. Here the CDR3 reads CASSITGNNQPQHF. CDR3 DNA sequence: TGTGCCAGTAGCATTACAGGGAACAATCAGCCCCAGCATTTT. The chain combines TRBV19 with TRBJ1-5; D possibly corresponds to TRBD1 (6 bases). From germline, CDR1 is LNHDA and CDR2 SQIVND (reference sequence). The CDR3 is made up of 14 amino acids. The V end lost 6 bases, the J end lost 3 bases, and 12 bases lay between the germline ends.

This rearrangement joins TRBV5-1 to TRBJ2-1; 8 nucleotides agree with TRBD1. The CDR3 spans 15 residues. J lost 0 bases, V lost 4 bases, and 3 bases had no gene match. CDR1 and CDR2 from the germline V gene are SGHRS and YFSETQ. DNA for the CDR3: TGCGCCAGCAGCCCGGGACAGGTCTCCTACAATGAGCAGTTCTTC. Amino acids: CASSPGQVSYNEQFF.

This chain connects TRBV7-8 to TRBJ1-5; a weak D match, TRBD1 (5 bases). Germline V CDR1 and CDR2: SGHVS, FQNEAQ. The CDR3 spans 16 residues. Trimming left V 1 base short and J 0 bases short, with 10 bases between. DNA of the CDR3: TGTGCCAGCAGCTTAGATGGGGGGAATAGCAATCAGCCCCAGCATTTT. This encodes CASSLDGGNSNQPQHF.

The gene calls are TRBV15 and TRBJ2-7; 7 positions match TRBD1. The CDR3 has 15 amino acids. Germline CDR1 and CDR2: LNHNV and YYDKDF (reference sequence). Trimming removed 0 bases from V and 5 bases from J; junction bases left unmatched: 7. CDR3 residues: CATSRDRVTGHEQYF. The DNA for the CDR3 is TGTGCCACCAGCAGAGATCGGGTGACAGGGCACGAGCAGTACTTC. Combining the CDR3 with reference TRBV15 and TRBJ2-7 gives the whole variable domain DAMVIQNPRYQVTQFGKPVTLSCSQTLNHNVMYWYQQKSSQAPKLLFHYYDKDFNNEADTPDNFQSRRPNTSFCFLDIRSPGLGDTAMYLCATSRDRVTGHEQYFGPGTRLTVT.

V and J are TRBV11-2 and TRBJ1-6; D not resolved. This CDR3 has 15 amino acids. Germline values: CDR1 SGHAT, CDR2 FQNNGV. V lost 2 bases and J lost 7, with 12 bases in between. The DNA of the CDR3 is TGTGCCAGCAGCTTAAACGGACGGCCCAATTCACCCCTCCACTTT. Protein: CASSLNGRPNSPLHF.

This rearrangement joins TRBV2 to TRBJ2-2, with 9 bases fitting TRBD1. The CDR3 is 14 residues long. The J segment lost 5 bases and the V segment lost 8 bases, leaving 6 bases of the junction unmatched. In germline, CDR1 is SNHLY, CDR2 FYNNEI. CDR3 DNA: TGTGCCAGCTCCGGGACAGGGAGGACCGGGGAGCTGTTTTTT. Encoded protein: CASSGTGRTGELFF.

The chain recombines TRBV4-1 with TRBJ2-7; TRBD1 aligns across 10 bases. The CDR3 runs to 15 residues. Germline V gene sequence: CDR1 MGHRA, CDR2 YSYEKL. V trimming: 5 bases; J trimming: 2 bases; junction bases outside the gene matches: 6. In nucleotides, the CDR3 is TGCGCCAGCAGCAGTACCGGGACAGGGGCCTACGAGCAGTACTTC. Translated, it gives CASSSTGTGAYEQYF.

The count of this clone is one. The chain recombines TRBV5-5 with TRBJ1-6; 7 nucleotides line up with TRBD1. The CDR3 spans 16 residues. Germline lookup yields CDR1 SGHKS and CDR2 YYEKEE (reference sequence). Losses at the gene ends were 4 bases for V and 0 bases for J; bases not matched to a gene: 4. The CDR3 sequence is CASSPRQGSYNSPLHF. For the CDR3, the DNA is TGTGCCAGCAGCCCCAGACAGGGCTCCTATAATTCACCCCTCCACTTT.

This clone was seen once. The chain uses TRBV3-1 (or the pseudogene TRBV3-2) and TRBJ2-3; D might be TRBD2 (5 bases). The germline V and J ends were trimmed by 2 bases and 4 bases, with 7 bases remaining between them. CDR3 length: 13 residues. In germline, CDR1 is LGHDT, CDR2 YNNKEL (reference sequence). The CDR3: CASSQNGADTQYF. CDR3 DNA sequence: TGTGCCAGCAGCCAAAACGGGGCAGATACGCAGTATTTT.

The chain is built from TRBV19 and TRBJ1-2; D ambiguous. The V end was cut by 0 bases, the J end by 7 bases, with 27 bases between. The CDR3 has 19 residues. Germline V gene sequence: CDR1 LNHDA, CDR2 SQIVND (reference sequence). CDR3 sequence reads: CASSIDPRQDHRLFAGYTF. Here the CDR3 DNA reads TGTGCCAGTAGTATAGATCCTCGGCAGGATCACCGCCTCTTTGCTGGCTACACCTTC.

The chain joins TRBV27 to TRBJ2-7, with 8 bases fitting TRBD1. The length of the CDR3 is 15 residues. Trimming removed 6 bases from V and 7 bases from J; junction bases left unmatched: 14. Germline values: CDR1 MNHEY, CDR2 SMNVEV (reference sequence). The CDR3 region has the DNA TGTGCCAGCAGGCGAGACTCACTTTGGACAGGGGAGCAGTACTTC. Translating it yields CASRRDSLWTGEQYF.

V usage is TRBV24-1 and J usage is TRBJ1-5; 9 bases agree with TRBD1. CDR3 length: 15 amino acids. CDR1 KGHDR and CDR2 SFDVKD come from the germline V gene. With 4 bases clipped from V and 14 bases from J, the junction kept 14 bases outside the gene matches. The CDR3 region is CATSDSDRGVILEHF. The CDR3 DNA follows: TGTGCCACCAGTGACTCAGACAGGGGGGTAATCTTGGAGCATTTT.